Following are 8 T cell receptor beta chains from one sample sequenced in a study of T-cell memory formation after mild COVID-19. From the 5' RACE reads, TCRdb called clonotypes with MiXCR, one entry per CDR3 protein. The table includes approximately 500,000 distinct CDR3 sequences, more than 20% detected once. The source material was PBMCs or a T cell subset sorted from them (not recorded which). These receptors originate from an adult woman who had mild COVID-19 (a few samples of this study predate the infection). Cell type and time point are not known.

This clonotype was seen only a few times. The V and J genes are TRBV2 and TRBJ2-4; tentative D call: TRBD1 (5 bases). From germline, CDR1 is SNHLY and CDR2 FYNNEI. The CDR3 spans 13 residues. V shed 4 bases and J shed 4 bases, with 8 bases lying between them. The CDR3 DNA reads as TGTGCCAGCAGTGGTGGGGCTAAAAACATTCAGTACTTC. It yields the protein CASSGGAKNIQYF.

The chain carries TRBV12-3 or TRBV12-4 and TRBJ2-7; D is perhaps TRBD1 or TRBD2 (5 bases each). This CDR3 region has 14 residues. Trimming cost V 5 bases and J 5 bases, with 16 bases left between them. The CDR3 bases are TGTGCCAGCAGTGCAATTGGGACCCTCCACGAGCAGTACTTC. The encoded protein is CASSAIGTLHEQYF.

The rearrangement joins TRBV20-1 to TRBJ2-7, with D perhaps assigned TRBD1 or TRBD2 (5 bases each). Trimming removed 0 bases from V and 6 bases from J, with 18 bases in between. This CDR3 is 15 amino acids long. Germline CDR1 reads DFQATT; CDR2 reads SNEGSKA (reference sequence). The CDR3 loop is CSARDPRGQGLEQYF. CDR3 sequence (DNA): TGCAGTGCTAGAGATCCAAGAGGGCAGGGCCTCGAGCAGTACTTC.

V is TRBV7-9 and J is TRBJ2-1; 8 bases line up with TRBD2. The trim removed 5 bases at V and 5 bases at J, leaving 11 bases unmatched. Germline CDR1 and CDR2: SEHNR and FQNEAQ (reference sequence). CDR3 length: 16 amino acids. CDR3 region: CASSPQREPLNNEQFF. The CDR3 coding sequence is TGTGCCAGCAGCCCACAGCGGGAGCCACTGAACAATGAGCAGTTCTTC. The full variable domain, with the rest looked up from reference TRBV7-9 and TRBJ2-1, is DTGVSQNPRHKITKRGQNVTFRCDPISEHNRLYWYRQTLGQGPEFLTYFQNEAQLEKSRLLSDRFSAERPKGSFSTLEIQRTEQGDSAMYLCASSPQREPLNNEQFFGPGTRLTVL.

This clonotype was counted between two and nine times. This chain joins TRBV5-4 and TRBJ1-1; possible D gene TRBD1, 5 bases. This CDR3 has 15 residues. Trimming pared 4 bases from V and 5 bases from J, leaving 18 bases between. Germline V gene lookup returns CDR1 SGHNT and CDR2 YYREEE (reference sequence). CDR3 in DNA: TGTGCCAGCAGCCCGACCCGGGGGGGTAAAACTGAAGCTTTCTTT. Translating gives CASSPTRGGKTEAFF.

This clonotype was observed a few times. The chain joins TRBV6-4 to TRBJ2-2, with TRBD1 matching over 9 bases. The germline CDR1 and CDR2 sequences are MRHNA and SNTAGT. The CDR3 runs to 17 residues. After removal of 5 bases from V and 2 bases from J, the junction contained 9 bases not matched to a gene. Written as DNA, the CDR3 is TGTGCCAGCAGTATACAACCGGGACAGGGCAACACCGGGGAGCTGTTTTTT. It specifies CASSIQPGQGNTGELFF.

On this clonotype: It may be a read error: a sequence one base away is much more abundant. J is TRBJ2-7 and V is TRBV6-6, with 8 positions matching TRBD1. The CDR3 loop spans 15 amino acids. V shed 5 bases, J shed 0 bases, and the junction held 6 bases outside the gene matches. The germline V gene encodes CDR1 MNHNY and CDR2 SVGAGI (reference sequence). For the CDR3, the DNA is TGTGCCAGCAGTCCCCCGACAGGGGACTCCTACGAGCAGTACTTC. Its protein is CASSPPTGDSYEQYF.

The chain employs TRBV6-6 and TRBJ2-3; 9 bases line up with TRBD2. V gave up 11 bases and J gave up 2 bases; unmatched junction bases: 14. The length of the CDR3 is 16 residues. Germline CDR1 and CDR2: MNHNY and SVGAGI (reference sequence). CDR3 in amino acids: CAGSPGGGAATDTQYF. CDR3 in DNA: TGTGCCGGCTCCCCGGGCGGGGGGGCCGCCACAGATACGCAGTATTTT.